Each of the 28 T cell receptor beta chains below was sequenced from the same sample in a study of T cells in Graves' hyperthyroidism and ophthalmopathy. The source material, RNA transcripts, was used to amplify TCR beta CDR3 regions. The HTBI primer set was used in a first-round RT-PCR of the TCR CDR3. TCRdb re-derived calls from the multiplex PCR reads in MiXCR, one entry per CDR3 protein. Among around 420,000 distinct CDR3 sequences listed, 15% to 19% were seen once. Source material: blood. These TCRs come from a woman between 18 and 29 years old with Graves' hyperthyroidism.

This clonotype was counted at least ten times. The chain is built from TRBV2 and TRBJ1-5; D is undetermined. The CDR3 runs 18 residues. Germline lookup yields CDR1 SNHLY and CDR2 FYNNEI. With 5 bases removed from V and 0 bases from J, the gap between germline ends came to 20 bases. The CDR3 DNA reads TGTGCCAGCAGTCAAGATATTGGGAGGACTTATAGCAATCAGCCCCAGCATTTT. Translating gives CASSQDIGRTYSNQPQHF.

At least ten counts were recorded for this clonotype. The chain links TRBV6-1 to TRBJ1-1; D might be TRBD1 (6 bases). V lost 9 bases to trimming and J lost 3 bases, with 14 bases between them. The CDR3 sequence is 13 residues long. CDR1 MNHNS and CDR2 SASEGT come from the germline V gene. The CDR3 sequence is CASLWGAYTEAFF. The DNA of the CDR3 is TGTGCCAGTCTATGGGGGGCCTACACTGAAGCTTTCTTT.

This clonotype occurred many times. The rearrangement links TRBV24-1 to TRBJ1-5, with D hard to call. V dropped 3 bases and J dropped 0 bases, with 11 bases sitting between them. The CDR3 has 16 amino acids. Looked up from germline, CDR1 is KGHDR and CDR2 is SFDVKD. CDR3 nucleotides: TGTGCCACCAGTGATCCGCACGCAGATAGCAATCAGCCCCAGCATTTT. Translated: CATSDPHADSNQPQHF.

This clonotype came up many times. V gene TRBV11-2 combines with J gene TRBJ2-2; 7 nucleotides agree with TRBD2. The junction had 7 bases not matched to a gene; V was cut back by 1 base and J by 5 bases. CDR1 and CDR2 (germline): SGHAT, FQNNGV. The CDR3 sequence is 16 residues long. The chain's CDR3 is CASSLVGVGRTGELFF. In DNA, the CDR3 is TGTGCCAGCAGCTTAGTGGGCGTCGGGAGGACCGGGGAGCTGTTTTTT.

In this sample, this clonotype turned up many times. This rearrangement joins TRBV7-3 to TRBJ2-1; weak D call: TRBD1 (5 bases). The CDR3 totals 13 residues. V shed 5 bases and J shed 5 bases, with 10 bases lying between them. CDR1 and CDR2 from the germline V gene are SGHTA and FQGTGA. For the CDR3, the DNA is TGTGCCAGCAGCCCCCCGGACAACAATGAGCAGTTCTTC. Its protein is CASSPPDNNEQFF.

This clonotype was seen at least ten times. The J gene is TRBJ1-1, the V gene TRBV12-3 or TRBV12-4, with D perhaps matching TRBD1 (6 bases). There are 14 residues in the CDR3. V lost 10 bases and J lost 3, with 18 bases in between. The CDR3 is CANAMEGGDTEAFF. The CDR3, as DNA: TGTGCCAACGCTATGGAGGGGGGGGACACTGAAGCTTTCTTT.

This clonotype was seen a few times. A read error may be the cause here, since a much bigger clone is one base away. J is TRBJ2-7 and V is TRBV6-2 or TRBV6-3; a possible D gene is TRBD1 (5 bases). The germline V gene has CDR1 MNHEY and CDR2 SVGEGT. The CDR3 is 16 amino acids. Here the CDR3 reads CAGSPLRGQGVNEQYF. In DNA form, the CDR3 reads TGTGCCGGCAGTCCACTGCGAGGTCAGGGCGTAAACGAGCAGTACTTC.

Many counts were recorded for this clonotype. The rearrangement joins TRBV28 to TRBJ2-7; the D is unclear. The CDR3 sequence is 14 residues long. Trimming took off 6 bases at V and 3 bases at J, with 15 bases between the two ends. Per the germline V gene, CDR1 is MDHEN and CDR2 is SYDVKM. CDR3 in amino acids: CASRTSGIHYEQYF. The CDR3 DNA is TGTGCCAGCAGGACTTCAGGAATACACTACGAGCAGTACTTC.

V usage is TRBV15 and J usage is TRBJ1-6; D is ambiguous. This CDR3 comprises 13 residues. The germline V and J ends were trimmed by 2 bases and 9 bases, with 8 bases remaining between them. Germline V lookup: CDR1 LNHNV, CDR2 YYDKDF (reference sequence). CDR3 in amino acids: CATSRQRSSPLHF. In DNA, the CDR3 is TGTGCCACCAGCAGACAGAGGAGTTCACCCCTCCACTTT.

V gene TRBV5-4 combines with J gene TRBJ2-3; 10 nucleotides agree with TRBD2. The CDR3 runs to 15 residues. CDR1 and CDR2 (germline): SGHNT, YYREEE (reference sequence). The junction had 6 bases not matched to a gene; V was cut back by 4 bases and J by 4 bases. This CDR3 reads CASSNASGRADTQYF. CDR3 DNA sequence: TGTGCCAGCAGCAACGCTAGCGGGAGAGCAGATACGCAGTATTTT. Complete variable domain (other parts from reference TRBV5-4 and TRBJ2-3): ETGVTQSPTHLIKTRGQQVTLRCSSQSGHNTVSWYQQALGQGPQFIFQYYREEENGRGNFPPRFSGLQFPNYSSELNVNALELDDSALYLCASSNASGRADTQYFGPGTRLTVL.

This clonotype was seen at least ten times. The V and J genes are TRBV5-1 and TRBJ1-2; TRBD1 matches at 9 bases. The junction had 12 bases not matched to a gene; V was cut back by 4 bases and J by 8 bases. Germline CDR1 reads SGHRS; CDR2 reads YFSETQ. This CDR3 has 15 amino acids. DNA for the CDR3: TGCGCCAGCAGCCCCGGGGACAGGGTAACGGAAGGCTACACCTTC. It translates to CASSPGDRVTEGYTF. The whole variable domain, remainder taken from reference TRBV5-1 and TRBJ1-2, is KAGVTQTPRYLIKTRGQQVTLSCSPISGHRSVSWYQQTPGQGLQFLFEYFSETQRNKGNFPGRFSGRQFSNSRSEMNVSTLELGDSALYLCASSPGDRVTEGYTFGSGTRLTVV.

This clonotype was recorded many times. The chain carries TRBV19 and TRBJ1-1; D remains unclear. Germline V gene lookup returns CDR1 LNHDA and CDR2 SQIVND (reference sequence). The CDR3 is 14 residues long. V lost 3 bases and J lost 3, with 11 bases in between. CDR3 sequence reads: CASSIGQADTEAFF. The CDR3 DNA follows: TGTGCCAGTAGTATCGGGCAGGCGGACACTGAAGCTTTCTTT.

In its sample, this clonotype was seen many times. V is TRBV28 and J is TRBJ1-1; a possible D gene is TRBD1 (5 bases). Germline V gene data show CDR1 as MDHEN and CDR2 as SYDVKM. The CDR3 totals 15 residues. V shed 0 bases and J shed 11 bases, with 19 bases lying between them. CDR3 region: CASSLWVGQGSSAFF. As DNA, the CDR3 is TGTGCCAGCAGTTTATGGGTTGGCCAGGGTAGTTCGGCTTTCTTT.

Many counts were recorded for this clonotype. The genes are TRBV28 and TRBJ2-5; D unclear. V was cut by 5 bases and J by 5 bases, with 18 bases left in between. Germline-derived CDR1 and CDR2 are MDHEN and SYDVKM. CDR3 length equals 15 residues. DNA for the CDR3: TGTGCCAGCAGTCCGACGCGAACCATAAAGGAGACCCAGTACTTC. It codes for CASSPTRTIKETQYF.

This clonotype was picked up many times. The rearrangement uses TRBV18 and TRBJ1-1; D gene uncertain. Germline V CDR1 and CDR2: KGHSH, LQKENI. This CDR3 region has 16 residues. With 2 bases removed from V and 0 bases from J, the gap between germline ends came to 13 bases. The CDR3 DNA reads as TGTGCCAGCTCACCATCTAATACAGCGATGAACACTGAAGCTTTCTTT. Translating it yields CASSPSNTAMNTEAFF.

This clonotype was counted at least ten times. The gene calls are TRBV24-1 and TRBJ2-7; D is undetermined. From germline, CDR1 is KGHDR and CDR2 SFDVKD. The CDR3 spans 13 residues. Trimming removed 4 bases from V and 0 bases from J, with 6 bases in between. CDR3: CATSDWGSYEQYF. For the CDR3, the DNA is TGTGCCACCAGTGACTGGGGCTCCTACGAGCAGTACTTC.

This chain links TRBV7-9 with TRBJ1-2; D not resolved. CDR3 size: 15 residues. From germline, CDR1 is SEHNR and CDR2 FQNEAQ (reference sequence). V lost 5 bases and J lost 8, with 21 bases in between. CDR3 DNA sequence: TGTGCCAGCAGCCCCCTACCGGCTTCCATGTGGGGCTACACCTTC. Amino acid sequence: CASSPLPASMWGYTF.

V is TRBV20-1 and J is TRBJ2-5; 12 bases fit TRBD2. CDR3 size: 13 residues. The V segment lost 3 bases and the J segment 4 bases; nucleotides outside the gene matches: 0. Germline lookup yields CDR1 DFQATT and CDR2 SNEGSKA (reference sequence). CDR3 bases: TGCAGTGCTAGGACTAGCGGGAGAGAGACCCAGTACTTC. Its protein is CSARTSGRETQYF.

This clonotype was picked up many times. The gene calls are TRBV2 and TRBJ1-3, with D unresolved. Germline loops: CDR1 SNHLY, CDR2 FYNNEI. Trimming stripped 5 bases from V and 8 bases from J, with 10 bases between. The length of the CDR3 is 12 residues. As DNA, the CDR3 is TGTGCCAGCAGTCTCCAGGTGCACACCATATATTTT. Encoded protein: CASSLQVHTIYF.

This clonotype was observed a handful of times. In nucleotides, the CDR3 is TGTGCCAGCAGCTTCGGGACCGGGTCGGCCCAGCAGTACTTC. It specifies CASSFGTGSAQQYF. This chain joins TRBV5-4 and TRBJ2-7; D might be TRBD1 or TRBD2, each matching 5 bases. The CDR3 contains 14 residues. CDR1 and CDR2 (germline): SGHNT, YYREEE (reference sequence). V dropped 2 bases and J dropped 8 bases, with 17 bases sitting between them.

Many counts were recorded for this clonotype. J is TRBJ1-1 and V is TRBV28; no clear D gene. V was clipped by 6 bases and J by 1 base, with 12 bases between them. The CDR3 loop spans 14 amino acids. Germline CDR1 and CDR2: MDHEN and SYDVKM. The CDR3 sequence: CASRPPRGNTEAFF. In DNA, the CDR3 is TGTGCCAGCAGACCTCCCCGGGGGAACACTGAAGCTTTCTTT.

This clonotype was observed a few times. The chain has TRBV28 and TRBJ2-6; D unresolved. Germline assignment: CDR1 MDHEN and CDR2 SYDVKM. This CDR3 contains 15 residues. Trimming cost V 3 bases and J 1 base, with 7 bases left between them. CDR3 sequence reads: CASSFDLSGANVLTF. Written as DNA, the CDR3 is TGTGCCAGCAGTTTCGATCTATCTGGGGCCAACGTCCTGACTTTC.

The chain couples TRBV7-9 to TRBJ1-5; D is undetermined. The CDR3 totals 13 residues. Trimming took off 1 base at V and 10 bases at J, with 11 bases between the two ends. Per germline, CDR1 SEHNR and CDR2 FQNEAQ (reference sequence). CDR3 sequence reads: CASSLDTGNPQHF. The CDR3 nucleotides read TGTGCCAGCAGCTTAGATACCGGGAACCCCCAGCATTTT.

There are a few counts of this clonotype. The chain employs TRBV7-9 and TRBJ2-2; D ambiguous. The V gene lost 5 bases and the J gene lost 6 bases, with 25 bases spanning the gap. CDR1 is SEHNR, CDR2 FQNEAQ, per germline (reference sequence). The CDR3 spans 18 residues. This CDR3 is CASSTRGVPVGYAGELFF. The CDR3 coding sequence is TGTGCCAGCAGCACCCGCGGCGTGCCCGTTGGGTATGCCGGGGAGCTGTTTTTT.

In its sample, this clonotype was seen many times. The CDR3 region is CASSLLAGGPNEQFF. Written as DNA, the CDR3 is TGTGCCAGCAGCTTACTAGCGGGAGGGCCCAATGAGCAGTTCTTC. The V call is TRBV7-9, the J call TRBJ2-1; 12 positions match TRBD2. The CDR3 has 15 residues. J gave up 6 bases and V 2 bases, and 2 bases lay outside the gene matches. CDR1 is SEHNR, CDR2 FQNEAQ, per germline (reference sequence).

This clonotype was found many times. The chain uses TRBV20-1 and TRBJ1-1; D perhaps matches TRBD1 (5 bases). CDR3 length: 16 residues. Germline V CDR1 and CDR2: DFQATT, SNEGSKA (reference sequence). V was clipped by 1 base and J by 1 base, with 16 bases between them. The CDR3 is CSARGPGRGKNTEAFF. The CDR3 bases are TGCAGTGCTAGAGGCCCGGGGCGAGGAAAGAACACTGAAGCTTTCTTT.

Note on this clonotype: One end of the junction does not line up with germline, which may come from a read error. V usage is TRBV27 and J usage is TRBJ1-5, with TRBD1 matching over 8 bases. Germline V gives CDR1 MNHEY, CDR2 SMNVEV (reference sequence). CDR3 length equals 14 residues. CDR3 nucleotide sequence: TGTGCCGGCAGGATACAGGGGGGAGATCAGCCCCAGCATTTT. Its protein is CAGRIQGGDQPQHF.

V gene TRBV5-6 combines with J gene TRBJ1-2; D remains ambiguous. This CDR3 spans 15 amino acids. Germline CDR1 is SGHDT and CDR2 is YYEEEE. The germline V and J ends were trimmed by 4 bases and 1 base, with 14 bases remaining between them. The CDR3, as DNA: TGTGCCAGCAGCACCAACCTGGAGATTAACTATGGCTACACCTTC. Its translation is CASSTNLEINYGYTF.